These T cell receptor beta chains were read from a single sample in a study of blood T cell repertoires in COVID-19. Only in-frame clones appear in the TCRdb table, and some are missing; sequencing was by immunoSEQ multiplex PCR. This sample yields over 130,000 clones, of which almost 80% are seen a single time; 2.5% to 3% belongs to the top ten. The sequencing input was PBMCs or T cells enriched from blood (not recorded which). The receptor set was obtained from a woman aged 45-65 years who had recovered from COVID-19. The conserved cysteine and the conserved F or W are not part of the CDR3 here. Expanded clones are given a class, and other clones once, few, many or no size at all.

size: .
V: TRBV11-1
CDR3: ASSFRDRVRGELF

size: .
V: TRBV27
CDR3: ASRKGGADNYNEQF

size: .
V: TRBV4-1
CDR3: ASSTRTGRDYTEAF

size: .
V: TRBV7-2
CDR3: ASSSGIERTDTQY

size: many
V: TRBV19
CDR3: ASSIVRVESSGNTIY

size: .
V: TRBV6-1
CDR3: ASSEEPGFTEAF

size: few
V: TRBV6-5
CDR3: ASGSPGQPYEQY

size: .
V: TRBV9
CDR3: ASSVELGPDTQY

size: .
V: TRBV7-2
CDR3: ASSLVNSRQPQH

size: .
V: TRBV4-1
CDR3: ASSQEALAGGTGELF

size: .
V: TRBV3-1/TRBV3-2
CDR3: ASSLSNGYT

size: .
V: TRBV27
CDR3: ASRTTGSETQY

size: few
V: TRBV9
CDR3: ASSVLGDQPQH

size: .
V: TRBV6-5
CDR3: ASSRRTGTQY

size: few
V: TRBV5-6
CDR3: ASSSWLWGRGTEAF

size: .
V: TRBV5-1
CDR3: ASSLAGAGSGNTIY

size: .
V: TRBV7-2
CDR3: ASSPRGPKGETQY

size: once
V: TRBV4-2
CDR3: ASQALAGGKETQY

size: .
V: TRBV29-1
CDR3: SVDPLGQAGGNTIY

size: .
V: TRBV6-1
CDR3: ASSALSFYGGSASEQY

size: .
V: TRBV19
CDR3: ATWTGGNQPQY

size: .
V: TRBV5-1
CDR3: ASSREPGQLNYGYT

size: .
V: TRBV5-4
CDR3: ASSKGLAFDTGELF

size: .
V: TRBV7-3
CDR3: ASSANQRGTQY

size: .
V: TRBV6-5
CDR3: ASSTGLAGADTQY

size: .
V: TRBV14
CDR3: ASSFSGTSGKQY

size: .
V: TRBV27
CDR3: ASGNRQGASNEKLF

size: .
V: TRBV23-1
CDR3: ASSLNRTSGRANTGELF

size: .
V: TRBV3-1/TRBV3-2
CDR3: ASSQWMRSGRFSTDTQY

size: few
V: TRBV12-3/TRBV12-4
CDR3: ASSFNSEAF

size: .
V: TRBV13
CDR3: ASSPEETQY

size: .
V: TRBV18
CDR3: ASSPGREGQF

size: .
V: TRBV18
CDR3: ASSPRSQGTFTQPQH

size: .
V: TRBV14
CDR3: ASSLRGSGNTIY